Listed here are 20 T cell receptor beta chains from one sample, sequenced in a study of blood T cells in healthy people across ages. Together with a sample-barcoded 5' primer, a J-beta primer mix was included in a second PCR lasting about 7 to 12 cycles. TCRdb passed the 5' RACE reads through MiXCR, listing each CDR3 protein once. The sample comprises around 870,000 distinct CDR3 sequences, around 28% of which are singletons, and 17% rests with the top ten. Input material: blood. Source of these receptors: a woman aged 80 or over in good health.

Worth noting for this clonotype: The junction departs from the called germline gene at one end, perhaps through a read error. The chain has TRBV27 and TRBJ2-3; D is ambiguous. Germline V gene lookup returns CDR1 MNHEY and CDR2 SMNVEV (reference sequence). CDR3 length equals 14 residues. For the CDR3, the DNA is TGTGCCGGCAGTTTAGTGGGTCCCACAGATACGCAGTATTTT. Translating it yields CAGSLVGPTDTQYF.

A remark on this clonotype: Compared with germline, one end of the junction differs, possibly owing to a read error. The chain employs TRBV5-4 and TRBJ2-1; 7 nucleotides agree with TRBD1. The CDR3 runs 15 residues. Germline V CDR1 and CDR2: SGHNT, YYREEE (reference sequence). In nucleotides, the CDR3 is TGTGCCAGCAGCCGGCCGGGACAGCGTTACAGTGAGCAGTTCTTC. Amino acid sequence: CASSRPGQRYSEQFF.

With respect to this clonotype: A read error is possible here, since a much larger clone lies one base away. V and J are TRBV11-1 and TRBJ2-5, with TRBD2 matching 13 bases. With 5 bases clipped from V and 11 bases from J, the junction kept 14 bases outside the gene matches. This CDR3 has 16 amino acids. CDR1 is SGHAT and CDR2 is FQDESV in the germline V gene (reference sequence). The CDR3 DNA follows: TGTGCCAGCAGCAAACTAGCGGGGGGGCCTGATACTGAGCAGTACTTC. This gives the protein CASSKLAGGPDTEQYF.

The chain has TRBV4-3 and TRBJ2-7, with TRBD2 matching 10 bases. The V and J ends lost 1 base and 5 bases, in that order; junction bases with no gene match: 8. The CDR3 has 16 amino acids. Germline V gene sequence: CDR1 LGHNA, CDR2 YSLEER. The CDR3 DNA follows: TGCGCCAGCAGCCAAGGACGGTCTAGCGGGAGACACGAGCAGTACTTC. This translates into CASSQGRSSGRHEQYF.

This clonotype was picked up a small number of times. Written as DNA, the CDR3 is TGCGCCAGCAGCTTGGAATTGGGAACCACCGGGGAGCTGTTTTTT. Translated: CASSLELGTTGELFF. The rearrangement uses TRBV5-1 and TRBJ2-2; D unclear. Germline-derived CDR1 and CDR2 are SGHRS and YFSETQ. The CDR3 is 15 residues long. V lost 0 bases and J lost 4, with 10 bases in between.

This clonotype was counted ten times or more. V and J are TRBV6-2 or TRBV6-3 and TRBJ2-7, with TRBD1 identical over 7 bases. With 5 bases clipped from V and 2 bases from J, the junction kept 6 bases outside the gene matches. Per the germline V gene, CDR1 is MNHEY and CDR2 is SVGEGT. The CDR3 runs to 14 residues. Here the CDR3 reads CASSRTGGPYEQYF. DNA for the CDR3: TGTGCCAGCAGTAGGACAGGTGGGCCCTACGAGCAGTACTTC.

V is TRBV7-2 and J is TRBJ1-6; 8 bases map to TRBD1. Germline CDR1 reads SGHTA; CDR2 reads FQGNSA. This CDR3 has 18 amino acids. With 5 bases clipped from V and 9 bases from J, the junction kept 18 bases outside the gene matches. The CDR3 here is CASSPQGANLISGSPLHF. The CDR3, as DNA: TGTGCCAGCAGCCCTCAGGGGGCGAACCTCATCTCGGGTTCACCCCTCCACTTT.

This clonotype was seen more than once but under ten times. J is TRBJ2-5 and V is TRBV4-3, with D perhaps matching TRBD1 (5 bases). TRBJ2-7 matches the DNA end more closely, so the J call is doubtful. The CDR3 extends over 14 amino acids. Germline loops: CDR1 LGHNA, CDR2 YSLEER. The CDR3 bases are TGCGCCAGCAGCCCAGGCCAGGGAAGCTGCGAGCAGTACTTC. Translating it yields CASSPGQGSCEQYF.

This clonotype has ten or more counts. V usage is TRBV20-1 and J usage is TRBJ1-2; D may be TRBD1 (6 bases). This CDR3 region has 13 residues. Germline loops: CDR1 DFQATT, CDR2 SNEGSKA (reference sequence). Trimming cost V 7 bases and J 7 bases, with 19 bases left between them. The CDR3 region has the DNA TGCAGTGTGATTGGACAGACAGAGGGTGGCTACACCTTC. Protein sequence: CSVIGQTEGGYTF.

The chain employs TRBV12-3 or TRBV12-4 and TRBJ1-1; 8 bases line up with TRBD1. The CDR3 runs 12 residues. After removal of 6 bases from V and 7 bases from J, the junction contained 4 bases not matched to a gene. The CDR3 spells CASRIDRGEAFF. The CDR3 coding sequence is TGTGCCAGCAGAATAGACAGGGGTGAAGCTTTCTTT.

To note about this clonotype: This may come from a read error, since a much larger clone is one base off. The rearrangement uses TRBV27 and TRBJ2-7; 7 bases fit TRBD2. This CDR3 is built from 17 residues. Germline CDR1 and CDR2: MNHEY and SMNVEV (reference sequence). Trimming at V came to 6 bases and at J to 5 bases, leaving 19 bases not matched to a gene. This CDR3 is CASSRTHGRGDVNEQYF. CDR3 DNA sequence: TGTGCCAGCAGCCGGACCCATGGACGGGGGGACGTTAACGAGCAGTACTTC.

The chain has TRBV7-9 and TRBJ1-1; D gene unclear. This CDR3 is built from 14 residues. Germline V gene sequence: CDR1 SEHNR, CDR2 FQNEAQ (reference sequence). V was trimmed by 4 bases and J by 1 base, leaving 10 bases between them. CDR3 DNA: TGTGCCAGCAGCTACAGCGGGAGGAACACTGAAGCTTTCTTT. It codes for CASSYSGRNTEAFF.

The V call is TRBV7-9, the J call TRBJ1-1, with D maybe TRBD1 (5 bases). The germline V gene has CDR1 SEHNR and CDR2 FQNEAQ (reference sequence). Trimming removed 5 bases at V and 1 base at J, with 20 bases between. CDR3 length equals 17 residues. Written as DNA, the CDR3 is TGTGCCAGCAGCCCTAAATTTTACTCGGGGCGGAACACTGAAGCTTTCTTT. It specifies CASSPKFYSGRNTEAFF.

With regard to this clonotype: This may arise from a read error, as a much more abundant clone is one base away. The chain is built from TRBV10-3 and TRBJ2-5; tentatively, D is TRBD1 (5 bases). V was clipped by 0 bases and J by 5 bases, with 16 bases between them. Germline V gene sequence: CDR1 ENHRY, CDR2 SYGVKD. This CDR3 region has 16 residues. The CDR3 sequence is CAISESRRGSKETQYF. For the CDR3, the DNA is TGTGCCATCAGTGAGTCGAGAAGGGGCTCAAAGGAGACCCAGTACTTC.

This clonotype was detected only a few times. V usage is TRBV7-2 and J usage is TRBJ1-5, with D tentatively TRBD1 (6 bases). The V and J ends lost 1 base and 8 bases respectively, with 15 bases between them. CDR1 is SGHTA and CDR2 is FQGNSA in the germline V gene. The CDR3 runs 15 residues. The CDR3 nucleotides read TGTGCCAGCAGCTTAGGGGGGGGGCTGGCGAAGCCCCAGCATTTT. Protein product: CASSLGGGLAKPQHF.

In its sample, this clonotype was seen many times. The chain is built from TRBV18 and TRBJ2-7; a weak D match, TRBD1 (5 bases). This CDR3 region has 14 residues. From germline, CDR1 is KGHSH and CDR2 LQKENI. V gave up 3 bases and J gave up 6 bases, with 15 bases separating them. CDR3 DNA: TGTGCCAGCTCACCGGGGCTGGCTCATAGCGAGCAGTACTTC. Protein product: CASSPGLAHSEQYF.

This clonotype was found many times. CDR3: CASSVEGGMVRDTQYF. The CDR3, as DNA: TGTGCCAGCAGCGTAGAGGGAGGGATGGTACGGGATACGCAGTATTTT. This chain uses TRBV9 with TRBJ2-3, with TRBD2 identical over 7 bases. The germline gives CDR1 SGDLS, CDR2 YYNGEE. Losses at the gene ends were 0 bases for V and 6 bases for J; bases not matched to a gene: 10. There are 16 residues in the CDR3.

Worth noting for this clonotype: Being one base from a much bigger clone, this may be a read error. The final CDR3 position lacks the conserved phenylalanine or tryptophan, pointing to a likely read error. The DNA is omitted, as the CDR3 cannot be located on it reliably, and the CDR3 follows TCRdb's listing. This chain uses TRBV21-1 with TRBJ2-7; whether TRBD2, the table's D call, matches the DNA was not checked. TRBV21-1 is marked as a pseudogene. The CDR3 length is 14 residues, termini included. The CDR3 protein is CASFRDEPTYEQYC.

In its sample, this clonotype was seen many times. The V call is TRBV12-3 or TRBV12-4, the J call TRBJ2-1, with D perhaps being TRBD1 or TRBD2 (5 bases each). V gave up 10 bases and J gave up 7 bases, with 23 bases separating them. The CDR3 is made up of 15 amino acids. The CDR3 coding sequence is TGTGCCACTAGCAGCAGGGTAAAATTTAAGAATGAGCAGTTCTTC. Residues: CATSSRVKFKNEQFF.

This clonotype was found a few times. This chain joins TRBV7-2 and TRBJ2-7; 8 bases are a match to TRBD1. There are 14 residues in the CDR3. V lost 5 bases and J lost 1; bases outside the gene matches: 4. CDR1 is SGHTA and CDR2 is FQGNSA in the germline V gene. CDR3: CASSTRDRSYEQYF. CDR3 bases: TGTGCCAGCAGCACCCGGGACAGGTCCTACGAGCAGTACTTC. Complete variable domain (other parts from reference TRBV7-2 and TRBJ2-7): GAGVSQSPSNKVTEKGKDVELRCDPISGHTALYWYRQSLGQGLEFLIYFQGNSAPDKSGLPSDRFSAERTGGSVSTLTIQRTQQEDSAVYLCASSTRDRSYEQYFGPGTRLTVT.